Following are 17 T cell receptor beta chains from one sample sequenced in a study of cytomegalovirus exposure and HLA in healthy donors. Measured with immunoSEQ multiplex PCR; TCRdb has only the in-frame clones, and not every one. The sample includes fewer than 200,000 clones, around 85% of them seen just once. The sequencing input was PBMCs. The receptors come from a man aged 18 to 29 in good health and CMV-seropositive.

The chain combines TRBV30 with TRBJ1-2; TRBD1 aligns across 11 bases. Trimming at V came to 7 bases and at J to 0 bases, leaving 10 bases not matched to a gene. The V gene's germline CDR1 is GTSNPN and CDR2 SVGIG (reference sequence). The CDR3 contains 16 residues. The CDR3, as DNA: TGTGCCTTCCGTGGGACAGGGGGGACTTCTAACTATGGCTACACCTTC. It is translated as CAFRGTGGTSNYGYTF.

J is TRBJ2-7 and V is TRBV5-6; the match to TRBD1 covers 7 bases. The CDR3 totals 14 residues. CDR1 and CDR2 from the germline V gene are SGHDT and YYEEEE. V was clipped by 0 bases and J by 3 bases; unmatched bases: 3. CDR3 DNA sequence: TGTGCCAGCAGCTTGGGGACAGGTCTCTACGAGCAGTACTTC. It encodes CASSLGTGLYEQYF.

This chain links TRBV27 with TRBJ2-3; TRBD2 aligns across 13 bases. After removal of 5 bases from V and 6 bases from J, the junction contained 11 bases not matched to a gene. CDR3 length: 17 residues. Germline V lookup: CDR1 MNHEY, CDR2 SMNVEV (reference sequence). The CDR3 DNA reads TGTGCCAGCAGTCCCCGACTAGCGGGAGGAAGGGGGGATACGCAGTATTTT. Translating it yields CASSPRLAGGRGDTQYF.

The chain recombines TRBV13 with TRBJ1-2; a weak D match, TRBD1 (5 bases). Germline assignment: CDR1 PRHDT and CDR2 FYEKMQ (reference sequence). Trimming removed 8 bases from V and 7 bases from J, with 17 bases in between. The CDR3 consists of 13 residues. CDR3 nucleotides: TGTGCCAGCCAGCTTATGGGGCAGGCTGGCTACACCTTC. It encodes CASQLMGQAGYTF.

The chain joins TRBV5-1 to TRBJ1-1, with D possibly being TRBD1 (6 bases). CDR3 length equals 14 residues. V gave up 2 bases and J gave up 2 bases, with 10 bases separating them. The V gene's germline CDR1 is SGHRS and CDR2 YFSETQ. The CDR3 is CASSFDRRNTEAFF. The CDR3, as DNA: TGCGCCAGCAGCTTCGACAGGAGAAACACTGAAGCTTTCTTT.

This clone was observed once. This chain joins TRBV28 and TRBJ1-1, with 7 bases matching TRBD1. V was pared by 8 bases and J by 10 bases, with 10 bases of the junction left unmatched. Germline V CDR1 and CDR2: MDHEN, SYDVKM. The CDR3 runs 12 residues. CDR3 coding DNA: TGTGCCAGCCGTACCGGGGACAGAGGAGCTTTCTTT. Residues: CASRTGDRGAFF.

The V gene is TRBV28, the J gene TRBJ1-5; D may be TRBD1 (5 bases). The V gene lost 3 bases and the J gene lost 6 bases, with 21 bases spanning the gap. Germline CDR1 MDHEN, CDR2 SYDVKM. This CDR3 region has 17 residues. As DNA, the CDR3 is TGTGCCAGCAGTTTCGGTGGCAGGAGGGGACGAGGTCAGCCCCAGCATTTT. Translation: CASSFGGRRGRGQPQHF.

The chain couples TRBV5-1 to TRBJ2-3; 7 positions agree with TRBD2. Germline CDR1 is SGHRS and CDR2 is YFSETQ. The length of the CDR3 is 14 residues. V dropped 3 bases and J dropped 5; count of bases not matched to a gene: 6. Here the CDR3 reads CASSYGGEGDTQYF. In nucleotides, the CDR3 is TGCGCCAGCAGCTACGGCGGGGAGGGAGATACGCAGTATTTT.

The rearrangement joins TRBV6-7 to TRBJ1-2; D perhaps matches TRBD1 (6 bases). TRBV6-7 is flagged as an ORF with uncertain function. V was pared by 2 bases and J by 0 bases, with 22 bases between. CDR3 size: 19 residues. CDR3 sequence reads: CASSYPPTHWEGANYGYTF. The CDR3 region has the DNA TGTGCCAGCAGTTACCCACCTACCCACTGGGAGGGGGCTAACTATGGCTACACCTTC.

The chain combines TRBV4-1 with TRBJ1-4; no firm D call. Germline CDR1 and CDR2: MGHRA and YSYEKL. V dropped 0 bases and J dropped 7 bases, with 12 bases sitting between them. CDR3 length equals 15 residues. The CDR3 loop is CASSQDRHLCEKLFF. The CDR3 DNA reads TGCGCCAGCAGCCAAGATCGACACCTGTGTGAAAAACTGTTTTTT.

This rearrangement joins TRBV7-9 to TRBJ2-1, with D possibly being TRBD2 (5 bases). There are 12 residues in the CDR3. The V end was cut by 5 bases, the J end by 7 bases, with 9 bases between. CDR1 is SEHNR and CDR2 is FQNEAQ in the germline V gene (reference sequence). CDR3 bases: TGTGCCAGCAGCCCGAGGGATAATGAGCAGTTCTTC. This codes for CASSPRDNEQFF.

The chain joins TRBV5-4 to TRBJ1-1; D perhaps matches TRBD1 (6 bases). The CDR3 runs 15 residues. The germline gives CDR1 SGHNT, CDR2 YYREEE (reference sequence). The germline V and J ends were trimmed by 0 bases and 4 bases, with 13 bases remaining between them. The CDR3 protein is CASSLEGRGRTEAFF. The CDR3 DNA sequence: TGTGCCAGCAGCTTGGAGGGCAGGGGTCGCACTGAAGCTTTCTTT.

The chain has TRBV11-1 and TRBJ2-5; D is perhaps TRBD1 (6 bases). The CDR3 consists of 13 residues. The V gene lost 4 bases and the J gene lost 5 bases, with 11 bases spanning the gap. CDR1 is SGHAT, CDR2 FQDESV, per germline (reference sequence). The CDR3 sequence is CASSSWTDETQYF. The CDR3, as DNA: TGTGCCAGCAGCTCCTGGACAGATGAGACCCAGTACTTC.

This clone was seen a handful of times. The chain couples TRBV10-1 to TRBJ2-1; the match to TRBD2 covers 11 bases. V lost 0 bases to trimming and J lost 7 bases; unmatched junction nucleotides: 17. This CDR3 spans 20 amino acids. CDR1 is WNHNN and CDR2 is SYGVQD in the germline V gene (reference sequence). The CDR3 sequence: CASSESLLAGGPKSRNEQFF. Written as DNA, the CDR3 is TGCGCCAGCAGTGAGTCGTTATTAGCGGGAGGGCCGAAATCGAGGAATGAGCAGTTCTTC.

This clone was recorded once. The rearrangement uses TRBV18 and TRBJ1-1; D perhaps matches TRBD1 (5 bases). The CDR3 covers 15 residues. Germline assignment: CDR1 KGHSH and CDR2 LQKENI. The germline V and J ends were trimmed by 1 base and 1 base, with 10 bases remaining between them. The CDR3 DNA reads TGTGCCAGCTCACCACAACAGGAGAAGAACACTGAAGCTTTCTTT. This translates into CASSPQQEKNTEAFF.

The chain uses TRBV11-2 and TRBJ2-5; D is possibly TRBD2 (5 bases). The CDR3 has 16 residues. Trimming left V 5 bases short and J 2 bases short, with 18 bases between. In germline, CDR1 is SGHAT, CDR2 FQNNGV. CDR3: CASSPRGQRDQETQYF. CDR3 DNA: TGTGCCAGCAGCCCTCGAGGTCAGAGGGATCAAGAGACCCAGTACTTC.

V is TRBV30 and J is TRBJ2-1, with D perhaps matching TRBD1 (6 bases). The germline V and J ends were trimmed by 3 bases and 4 bases, with 10 bases remaining between them. This CDR3 spans 13 amino acids. The germline CDR1 and CDR2 sequences are GTSNPN and SVGIG (reference sequence). CDR3 coding DNA: TGTGCCTGGAGGGCAGGGGATTACAATGAGCAGTTCTTC. It yields the protein CAWRAGDYNEQFF.